The sequence of this T cell receptor beta chain was determined in a study of T-cell reconstitution after alpha-beta-depleted transplantation in children. Preparation of the TCRbeta library used unique molecular identifiers. Each CDR3 protein gets one entry after TCRdb re-called the PCR reads with MiXCR. The data hold a few hundred thousand distinct CDR3 sequences, with around 21% observed a single time. This CDR3 comprises 15 residues. Trimming removed 3 bases at V and 0 bases at J, with 11 bases between. The sample here was PBMCs from the stem cell graft donor, taken from the stem cell graft. This chain links TRBV12-3 or TRBV12-4 with TRBJ2-5; no definite D call. The clonotype originates from a human donor who donated a stem cell graft to a child with acute myeloid leukemia. The CDR3 reads CASSFISGNQETQYF. CDR3 sequence (DNA): TGTGCCAGCAGTTTTATTTCGGGCAACCAAGAGACCCAGTACTTC.